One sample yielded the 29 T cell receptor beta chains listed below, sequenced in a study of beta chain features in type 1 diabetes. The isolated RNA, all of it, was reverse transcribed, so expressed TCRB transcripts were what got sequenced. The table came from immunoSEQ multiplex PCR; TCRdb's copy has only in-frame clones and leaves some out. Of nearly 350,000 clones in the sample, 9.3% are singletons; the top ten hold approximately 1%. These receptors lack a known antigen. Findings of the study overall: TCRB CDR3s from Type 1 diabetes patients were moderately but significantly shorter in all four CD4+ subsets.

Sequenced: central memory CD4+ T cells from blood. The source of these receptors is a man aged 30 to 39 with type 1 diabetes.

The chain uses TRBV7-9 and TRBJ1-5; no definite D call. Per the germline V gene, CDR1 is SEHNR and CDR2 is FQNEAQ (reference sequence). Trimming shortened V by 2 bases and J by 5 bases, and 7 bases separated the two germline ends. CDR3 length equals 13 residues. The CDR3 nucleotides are TGTGCCAGCAGCTTACAAGAAGATCAGCCCCAGCATTTT. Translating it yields CASSLQEDQPQHF.

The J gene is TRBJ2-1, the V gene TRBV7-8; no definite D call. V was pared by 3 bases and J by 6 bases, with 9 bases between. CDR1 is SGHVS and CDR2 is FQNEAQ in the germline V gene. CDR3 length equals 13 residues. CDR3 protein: CASSFTGSNEQFF. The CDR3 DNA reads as TGTGCCAGCAGCTTTACTGGATCCAATGAGCAGTTCTTC. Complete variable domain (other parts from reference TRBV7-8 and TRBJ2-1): GAGVSQSPRYKVAKRGQDVALRCDPISGHVSLFWYQQALGQGPEFLTYFQNEAQLDKSGLPSDRFFAERPEGSVSTLKIQRTQQEDSAVYLCASSFTGSNEQFFGPGTRLTVL.

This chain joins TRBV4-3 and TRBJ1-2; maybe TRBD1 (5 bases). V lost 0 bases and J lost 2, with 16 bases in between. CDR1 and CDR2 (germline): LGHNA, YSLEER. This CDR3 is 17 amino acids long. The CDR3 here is CASSQEPRPGRNYGYTF. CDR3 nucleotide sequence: TGCGCCAGCAGCCAAGAACCAAGACCGGGACGGAACTATGGCTACACCTTC.

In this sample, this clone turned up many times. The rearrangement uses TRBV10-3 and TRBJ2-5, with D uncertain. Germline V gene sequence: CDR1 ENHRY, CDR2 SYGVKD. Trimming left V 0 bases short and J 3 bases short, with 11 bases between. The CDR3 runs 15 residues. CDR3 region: CAISESKTGKETQYF. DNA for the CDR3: TGTGCCATCAGTGAGTCGAAGACCGGCAAAGAGACCCAGTACTTC.

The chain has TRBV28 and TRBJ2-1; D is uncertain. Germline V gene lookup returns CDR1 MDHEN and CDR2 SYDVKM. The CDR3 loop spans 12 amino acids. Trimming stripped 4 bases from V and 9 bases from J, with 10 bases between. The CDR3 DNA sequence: TGTGCCAGCAGTTCGTCCGAGCTTGAGCAGTTCTTC. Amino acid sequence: CASSSSELEQFF.

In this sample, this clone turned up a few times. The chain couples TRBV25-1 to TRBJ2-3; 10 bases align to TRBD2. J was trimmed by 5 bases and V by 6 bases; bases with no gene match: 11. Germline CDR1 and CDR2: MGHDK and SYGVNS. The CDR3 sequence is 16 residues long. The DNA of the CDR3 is TGTGCCAGCAGAGCGAGTAGCGGGGGGAAGGTAGATACGCAGTATTTT. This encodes CASRASSGGKVDTQYF. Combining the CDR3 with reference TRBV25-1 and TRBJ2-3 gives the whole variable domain EADIYQTPRYLVIGTGKKITLECSQTMGHDKMYWYQQDPGMELHLIHYSYGVNSTEKGDLSSESTVSRIRTEHFPLTLESARPSHTSQYLCASRASSGGKVDTQYFGPGTRLTVL.

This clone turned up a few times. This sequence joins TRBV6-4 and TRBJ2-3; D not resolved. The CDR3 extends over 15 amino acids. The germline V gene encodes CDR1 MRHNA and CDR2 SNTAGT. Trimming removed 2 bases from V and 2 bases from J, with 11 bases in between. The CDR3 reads CASSDGGLNTDTQYF. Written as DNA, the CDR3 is TGTGCCAGCAGTGACGGCGGCCTCAACACAGATACGCAGTATTTT.

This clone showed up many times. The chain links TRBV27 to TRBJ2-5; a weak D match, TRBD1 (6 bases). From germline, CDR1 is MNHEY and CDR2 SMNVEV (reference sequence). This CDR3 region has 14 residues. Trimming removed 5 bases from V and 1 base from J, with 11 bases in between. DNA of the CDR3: TGTGCCAGCAGTGTACAGGGCCCCCAAGAGACCCAGTACTTC. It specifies CASSVQGPQETQYF.

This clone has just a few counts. CDR3 protein: CASSRDRNTDTQYF. The CDR3 coding sequence is TGTGCCAGCAGCAGGGACAGGAACACAGATACGCAGTATTTT. The chain recombines TRBV7-2 with TRBJ2-3, with 8 bases fitting TRBD1. Germline V gene lookup returns CDR1 SGHTA and CDR2 FQGNSA. The junction had 3 bases not matched to a gene; V was cut back by 5 bases and J by 2 bases. This CDR3 region has 14 residues.

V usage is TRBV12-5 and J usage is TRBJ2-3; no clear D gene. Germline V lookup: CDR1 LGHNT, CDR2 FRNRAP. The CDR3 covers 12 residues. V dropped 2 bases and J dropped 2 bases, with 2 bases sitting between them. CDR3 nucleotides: TGTGCTAGTGGTTTGACCACAGATACGCAGTATTTT. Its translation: CASGLTTDTQYF.

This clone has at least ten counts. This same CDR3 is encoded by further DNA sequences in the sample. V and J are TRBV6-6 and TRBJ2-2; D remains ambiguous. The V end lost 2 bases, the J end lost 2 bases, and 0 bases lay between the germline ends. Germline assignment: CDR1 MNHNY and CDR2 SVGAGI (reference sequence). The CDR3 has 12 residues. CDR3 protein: CASSYNTGELFF. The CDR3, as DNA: TGTGCCAGCAGTTACAACACCGGGGAGCTGTTTTTT.

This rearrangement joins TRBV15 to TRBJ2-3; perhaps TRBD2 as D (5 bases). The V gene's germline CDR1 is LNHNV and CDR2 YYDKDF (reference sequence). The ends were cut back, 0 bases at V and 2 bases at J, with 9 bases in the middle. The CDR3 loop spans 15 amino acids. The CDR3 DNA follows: TGTGCCACCAGCAGAGATACGGGGTACACAGATACGCAGTATTTT. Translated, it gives CATSRDTGYTDTQYF.

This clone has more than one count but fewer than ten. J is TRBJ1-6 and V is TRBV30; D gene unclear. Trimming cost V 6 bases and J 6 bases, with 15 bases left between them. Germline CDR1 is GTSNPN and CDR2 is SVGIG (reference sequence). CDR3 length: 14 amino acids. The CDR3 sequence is CACIRTAGNSPLHF. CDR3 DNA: TGTGCCTGCATCCGGACCGCGGGTAATTCACCCCTCCACTTT.

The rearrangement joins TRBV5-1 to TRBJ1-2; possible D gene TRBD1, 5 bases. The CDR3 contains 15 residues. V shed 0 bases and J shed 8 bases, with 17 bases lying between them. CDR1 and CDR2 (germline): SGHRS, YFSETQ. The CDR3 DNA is TGCGCCAGCAGCTTGGGCGAGGGGAGCTATGAAGGCTACACCTTC. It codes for CASSLGEGSYEGYTF.

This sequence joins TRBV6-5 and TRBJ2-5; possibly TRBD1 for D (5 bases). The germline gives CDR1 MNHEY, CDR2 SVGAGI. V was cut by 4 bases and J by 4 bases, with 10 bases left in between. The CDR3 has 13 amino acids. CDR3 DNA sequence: TGTGCCAGCAGTTGGGCAGGGTCAGAGACCCAGTACTTC. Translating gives CASSWAGSETQYF.

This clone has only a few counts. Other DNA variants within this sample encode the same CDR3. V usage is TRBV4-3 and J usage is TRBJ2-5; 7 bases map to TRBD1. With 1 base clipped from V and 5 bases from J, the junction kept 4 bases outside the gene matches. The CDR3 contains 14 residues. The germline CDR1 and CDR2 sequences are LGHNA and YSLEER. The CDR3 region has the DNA TGCGCCAGCAGCCAAGGACAGGGAAGGGAGACCCAGTACTTC. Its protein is CASSQGQGRETQYF.

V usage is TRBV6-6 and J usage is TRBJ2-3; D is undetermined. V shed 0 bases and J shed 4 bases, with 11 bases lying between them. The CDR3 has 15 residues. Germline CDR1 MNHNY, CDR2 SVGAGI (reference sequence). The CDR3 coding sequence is TGTGCCAGCAGTTACTCGTTTACGGGCCCAGATACGCAGTATTTT. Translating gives CASSYSFTGPDTQYF.

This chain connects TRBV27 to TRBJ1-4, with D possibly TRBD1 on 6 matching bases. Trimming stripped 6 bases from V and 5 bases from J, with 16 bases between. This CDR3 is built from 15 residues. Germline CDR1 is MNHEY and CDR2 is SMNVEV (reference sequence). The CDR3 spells CASRVRGTFNEKLFF. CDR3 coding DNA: TGTGCCAGCAGAGTAAGAGGGACATTCAATGAAAAACTGTTTTTT.

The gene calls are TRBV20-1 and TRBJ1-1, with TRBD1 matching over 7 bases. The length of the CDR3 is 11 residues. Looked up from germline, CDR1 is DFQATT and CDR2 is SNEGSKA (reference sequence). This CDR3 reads CSLTGYGEAFF. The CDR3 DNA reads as TGCAGCTTGACAGGGTACGGTGAAGCTTTCTTT.

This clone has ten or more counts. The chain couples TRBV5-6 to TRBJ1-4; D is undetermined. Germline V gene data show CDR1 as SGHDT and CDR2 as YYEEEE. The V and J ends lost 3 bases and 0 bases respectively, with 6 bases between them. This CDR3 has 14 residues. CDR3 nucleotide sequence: TGTGCCAGCAGCTACGGACCAACTAATGAAAAACTGTTTTTT. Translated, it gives CASSYGPTNEKLFF.

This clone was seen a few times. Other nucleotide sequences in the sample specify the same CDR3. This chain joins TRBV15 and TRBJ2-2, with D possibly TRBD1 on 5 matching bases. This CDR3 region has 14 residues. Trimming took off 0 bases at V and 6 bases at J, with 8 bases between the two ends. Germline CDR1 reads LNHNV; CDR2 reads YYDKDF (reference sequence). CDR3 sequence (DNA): TGTGCCACCAGCAGAGACAGGGCACCCGGGGAGCTGTTTTTT. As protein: CATSRDRAPGELFF.

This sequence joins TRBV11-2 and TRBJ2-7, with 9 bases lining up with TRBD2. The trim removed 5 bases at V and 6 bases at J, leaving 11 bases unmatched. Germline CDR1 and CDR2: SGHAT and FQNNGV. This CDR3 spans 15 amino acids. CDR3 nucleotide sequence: TGTGCCAGCAGCCTCACCGGGACTAGCCACAGCGAGCAGTACTTC. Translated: CASSLTGTSHSEQYF.

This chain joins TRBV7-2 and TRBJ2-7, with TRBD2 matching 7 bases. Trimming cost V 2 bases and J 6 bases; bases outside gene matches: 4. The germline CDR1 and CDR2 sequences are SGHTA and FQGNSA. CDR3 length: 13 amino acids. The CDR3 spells CASSLSGAGEQYF. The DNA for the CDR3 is TGTGCCAGCAGCTTAAGCGGGGCCGGCGAGCAGTACTTC.

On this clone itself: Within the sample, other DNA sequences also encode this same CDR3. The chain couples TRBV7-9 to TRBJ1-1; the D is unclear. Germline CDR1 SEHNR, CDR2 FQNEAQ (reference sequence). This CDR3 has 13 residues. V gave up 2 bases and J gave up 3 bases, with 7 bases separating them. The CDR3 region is CASSLNGDTEAFF. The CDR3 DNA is TGTGCCAGCAGCTTAAACGGAGACACTGAAGCTTTCTTT. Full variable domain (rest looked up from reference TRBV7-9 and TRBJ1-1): DTGVSQNPRHKITKRGQNVTFRCDPISEHNRLYWYRQTLGQGPEFLTYFQNEAQLEKSRLLSDRFSAERPKGSFSTLEIQRTEQGDSAMYLCASSLNGDTEAFFGQGTRLTVV.

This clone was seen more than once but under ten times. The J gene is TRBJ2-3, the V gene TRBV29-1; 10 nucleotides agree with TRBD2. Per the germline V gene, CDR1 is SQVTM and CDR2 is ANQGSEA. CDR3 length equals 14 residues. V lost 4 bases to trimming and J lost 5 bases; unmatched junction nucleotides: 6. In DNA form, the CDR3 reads TGCAGCGTTGTCGGAAGCGGGGGGGTAGATACGCAGTATTTT. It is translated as CSVVGSGGVDTQYF.

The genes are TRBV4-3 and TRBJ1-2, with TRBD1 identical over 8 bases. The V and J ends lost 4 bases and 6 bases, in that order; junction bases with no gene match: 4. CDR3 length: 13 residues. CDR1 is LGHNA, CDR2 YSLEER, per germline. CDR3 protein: CASSLLTGDGYTF. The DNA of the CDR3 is TGCGCCAGCAGCCTCTTGACAGGGGATGGCTACACCTTC.

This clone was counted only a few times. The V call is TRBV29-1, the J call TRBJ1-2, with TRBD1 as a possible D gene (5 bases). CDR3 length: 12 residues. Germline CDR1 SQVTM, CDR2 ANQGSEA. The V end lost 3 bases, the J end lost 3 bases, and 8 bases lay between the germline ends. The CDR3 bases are TGCAGCGTTGATTGGGGCGACTATGGCTACACCTTC. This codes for CSVDWGDYGYTF.

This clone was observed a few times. This chain's CDR3 is CASTIRGSYGYTF. CDR3 DNA sequence: TGTGCCAGCACCATAAGGGGGTCCTATGGCTACACCTTC. V is TRBV2 and J is TRBJ1-2; the D gene is possibly TRBD1 (6 bases). Germline assignment: CDR1 SNHLY and CDR2 FYNNEI. The CDR3 is made up of 13 amino acids. V was cut by 7 bases and J by 4 bases, with 13 bases left in between.

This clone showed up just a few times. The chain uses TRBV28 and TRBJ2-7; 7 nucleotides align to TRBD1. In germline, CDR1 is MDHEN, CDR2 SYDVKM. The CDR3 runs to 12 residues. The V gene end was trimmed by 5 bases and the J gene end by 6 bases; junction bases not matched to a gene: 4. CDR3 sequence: CASSTQGSEQYF. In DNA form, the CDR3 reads TGTGCCAGCAGTACACAGGGGAGCGAGCAGTACTTC.